This TCR beta chain was retrieved from a study of regulatory T cells in long-lasting Graves disease. Stated time point: newly diagnosed GD, antithyroid drugs for less than 3 months. From PBMCs, RNA was extracted and then used to make the TCR library. Findings and limits, study-wide: Clonotypes that were public and shared totalled some 2,900 in persistent patients versus approximately 970 in new patients.

CDR1 is KGHSH, CDR2 LQKENI, per germline. Trimming cost V 2 bases and J 6 bases, with 7 bases left between them. The CDR3 consists of 12 residues. According to the study, TCR beta libraries were built with iRepertoire HTBI primers and CDR3-region Arm-PCR. TCRdb ran MiXCR on the multiplex PCR reads and lists one entry per CDR3 protein. The table shows about 330,000 distinct CDR3 sequences, with under 20% occurring only once. This clonotype was seen at least ten times. Its antigen is not identified. This sample also belongs to another study, concerning T cells in Graves' hyperthyroidism and ophthalmopathy.

This clonotype was sampled from a young woman with Graves disease. The rearrangement joins TRBV18 to TRBJ1-1; no firm D call. Sequences were derived from peripheral blood mononuclear cells (PBMCs), sampled at new diagnosis, from a patient treated with antithyroid drugs. CDR3 in amino acids: CASSPRAAEAFF. CDR3 nucleotides: TGTGCCAGCTCACCAAGGGCGGCTGAAGCTTTCTTT.